Listed below are T cell receptor beta chains from one sample, sequenced in a study of T cells after yellow fever vaccination. TCRdb used MiXCR to reprocess the 5' RACE reads, holding one entry per CDR3 protein. The sample gives 450,000 to 550,000 distinct CDR3 sequences, 15% to 20% of which show up once; roughly an eighth is in the top ten. The sample consisted of PBMCs, taken 15 days after the yellow fever booster vaccination. These receptors all stem from a man aged 30 to 45 who received the YFV17D yellow fever vaccine. CDR3s leave out the opening cysteine and the closing phenylalanine or tryptophan. Some rows mark clone size as missing; the rest say once, few, many or name a class of expanded clone.

V gene	clone size	J gene	CDR3 protein
TRBV6-1	few	TRBJ2-3	ASSLGGLARSTDTQY
TRBV5-1	few	TRBJ2-1	ASSLGASGKSRWGEQF
TRBV7-7	NA	TRBJ2-5	ASAEGSVAETQY
TRBV7-2	few	TRBJ2-3	ASSLAGTGNTDTQY
TRBV10-3	few	TRBJ2-3	AISRDRYTDTQY
TRBV28	NA	TRBJ2-7	ASSFRQGPYEQY
TRBV3-1	NA	TRBJ2-1	ASSQDRGLAGFAGNEQF
TRBV20-1	few	TRBJ2-1	SAVGRPGVDEQF
TRBV7-9	many	TRBJ2-7	ASSPSSRTGSYEQY
TRBV5-1	NA	TRBJ1-1	ASSLELRGISEAF
TRBV10-3	few	TRBJ2-7	AISDEGTELPEQY
TRBV6-6	few	TRBJ2-7	ASSWDYRVEQY
TRBV6-1	NA	TRBJ2-1	ASSQTVRASGRYIGL
TRBV7-9	NA	TRBJ2-7	ASSLGQEGVEQY
TRBV9	NA	TRBJ2-7	ASSVGVGAASYEQY
TRBV7-9	few	TRBJ1-1	ASSLATGQHGEAF
TRBV12-3/TRBV12-4	few	TRBJ1-2	ASSFGQGNSYT
TRBV15	NA	TRBJ2-1	ATSSAGRTLTYNEQF
TRBV5-4	few	TRBJ2-7	ASSGGGQGSKEQY
TRBV10-3	NA	TRBJ2-5	AISESNKETQY
TRBV24-1	NA	TRBJ1-1	ATSDGWAEGESTEAF
TRBV7-2	few	TRBJ1-4	ASRQTGGAEKLF
TRBV7-9	few	TRBJ1-1	ASSLGSDGTEAF
TRBV7-2	few	TRBJ2-7	ASSLTVGEQY
TRBV7-2	NA	TRBJ2-2	ASSLTLGGGPGELF
TRBV4-1	few	TRBJ1-3	ASSYDSSSGNTIY
TRBV19	NA	TRBJ1-1	ASRAGGSEAF
TRBV9	NA	TRBJ2-5	ASSASGTTRGAQY
TRBV2	NA	TRBJ1-2	ASSEHDAGYT
TRBV7-2	NA	TRBJ2-2	ASSPVGGSNTGELF
TRBV7-9	NA	TRBJ2-4	ASSLAGQNIQY
TRBV7-6	NA	TRBJ2-3	ASSPMDLTVGGVEDTQY
TRBV5-5	NA	TRBJ2-7	ASSLLGGNDYEQY
TRBV6-1	NA	TRBJ2-1	ASIPLAGAINEQF
TRBV24-1	NA	TRBJ2-2	ATRTGTTGELF
TRBV7-8	NA	TRBJ2-5	ASSLGLASQETQY
TRBV10-3	few	TRBJ2-1	ATGRVNEQF
TRBV19	NA	TRBJ2-5	ASSIDPWTEKETQY
TRBV10-3	NA	TRBJ2-1	AMGREPYNEQF
TRBV15	few	TRBJ1-6	ATSRDRGVKYSPLH
TRBV20-1	NA	TRBJ2-7	SARVVGAPEQY
TRBV12-3/TRBV12-4	few	TRBJ2-2	ASSPQGSDTGELF
TRBV20-1	few	TRBJ2-7	SARGAGGVYEQY
TRBV6-6	few	TRBJ2-7	ASSSAGGKGQY
TRBV5-6	few	TRBJ2-5	ASSPTVAQETQY
TRBV30	NA	TRBJ2-1	AWRTSGTNYNEQF
TRBV15	few	TRBJ1-1	AASARAYSEAF
TRBV27	few	TRBJ2-7	ATSTGGNEQY
TRBV5-1	NA	TRBJ2-1	ASSLRVVGGTYNEQF
TRBV12-3/TRBV12-4	few	TRBJ2-7	ASSTTGEYEQY
TRBV30	NA	TRBJ2-1	AWSWVGGRFNEQF
TRBV7-2	few	TRBJ2-7	ASTSTSGSSQREQY